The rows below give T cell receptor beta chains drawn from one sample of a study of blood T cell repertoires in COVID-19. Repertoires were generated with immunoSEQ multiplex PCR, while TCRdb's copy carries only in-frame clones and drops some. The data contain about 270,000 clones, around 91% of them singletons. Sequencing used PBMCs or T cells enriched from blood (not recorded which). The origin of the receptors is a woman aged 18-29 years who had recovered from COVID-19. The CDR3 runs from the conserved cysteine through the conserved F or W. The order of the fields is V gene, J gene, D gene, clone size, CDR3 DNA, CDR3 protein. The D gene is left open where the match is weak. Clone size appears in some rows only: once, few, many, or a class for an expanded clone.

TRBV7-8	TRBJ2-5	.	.	TGTGCCAGCAGCTTAGGAGGAGGGAACTACCAAGAGACCCAGTACTTC	CASSLGGGNYQETQYF
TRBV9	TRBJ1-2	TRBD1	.	TGTGCCAGCAGCTCAAGGACAGGGTCGGTTTATGGCTACACCTTC	CASSSRTGSVYGYTF
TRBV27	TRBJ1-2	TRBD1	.	TGTGCCAGCAGTTTATCCTCCGGGACAGGCTATGGCTACACCTTC	CASSLSSGTGYGYTF
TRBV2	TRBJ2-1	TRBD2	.	TGTGCCAGTCGAATCCGAGCGGGGGGCACCTACAATGAGCAGTTCTTC	CASRIRAGGTYNEQFF
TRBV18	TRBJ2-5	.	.	TGTGCCAGCTCACCACCAGGGCAGAGAGGGGAGACCCAGTACTTC	CASSPPGQRGETQYF
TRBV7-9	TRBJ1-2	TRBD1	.	TGTGCCAGCAGCGCCCGGGACAGGGTCTTGTCTGGCTACACCTTC	CASSARDRVLSGYTF
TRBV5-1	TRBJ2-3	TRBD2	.	TGCGCCAGCAGCTTGGAAGCGGGGGGGCCTCCAGATACGCAGTATTTT	CASSLEAGGPPDTQYF
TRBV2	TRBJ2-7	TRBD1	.	TGTGCCAGCAGCCCGGGACAGGGGATAGGGACCTACGAGCAGTACTTC	CASSPGQGIGTYEQYF
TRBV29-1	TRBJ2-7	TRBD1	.	TGCAGCGCTGACGACTCCGGGACAGGGGTCTACGAGCAGTACTTC	CSADDSGTGVYEQYF
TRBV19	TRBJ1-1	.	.	TGTGCCACCTCCAGGGATACCGCTGAAGCTTTCTTT	CATSRDTAEAFF
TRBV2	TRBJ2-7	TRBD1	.	TGTGCCAGCGACTGGACAGGGGAGGTCTACGAGCAGTACTTC	CASDWTGEVYEQYF
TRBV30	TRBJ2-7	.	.	TGTGCCTGGAGGCCCCCCGGGATACTAGTCTCCTACGAGCAGTACTTC	CAWRPPGILVSYEQYF
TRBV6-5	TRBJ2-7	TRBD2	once	TGTGCCAGCAGTCGCCGGAGAGGGAGGGAAGACGAGCAGTACTTC	CASSRRRGREDEQYF
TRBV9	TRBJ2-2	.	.	TGTGCCAGCAGCGGAGCGAACACCGGGGAGCTGTTTTTT	CASSGANTGELFF
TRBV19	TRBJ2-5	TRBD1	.	TGTGCCAGTAGTAGAGGACAGGGTGAGACCCAGTACTTC	CASSRGQGETQYF
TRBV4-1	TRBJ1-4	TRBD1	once	TGCGCCAGCAGCTCAGGTTGGACAGGGGATGAAAAACTGTTTTTT	CASSSGWTGDEKLFF
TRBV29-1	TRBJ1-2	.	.	TGCAGCGGCTATGGGGGGGTCTATGGCTACACCTTC	CSGYGGVYGYTF
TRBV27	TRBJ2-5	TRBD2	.	TGTGCAAGCGGGGCGGGAGGGAGTTTAGAGACCCAGTACTTC	CASGAGGSLETQYF
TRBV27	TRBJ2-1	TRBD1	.	TGTGCCAGCAGTCCGGGGACAGGGCGATACAATGAGCAGTTCTTC	CASSPGTGRYNEQFF
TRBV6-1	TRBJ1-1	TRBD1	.	TGTGCCAGCAGTGAAAGGACAGGGGTGACTGAAGCTTTCTTT	CASSERTGVTEAFF
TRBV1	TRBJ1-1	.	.	TGCACCAGCAGCCTAACAGGGGGCCGGGGGACTGAAGCTTTCTTT	CTSSLTGGRGTEAFF
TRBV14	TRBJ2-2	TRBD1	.	TGTGCCAGCAGCCCGTTTGGGACAGGGGGCCCCGGGGAGCTGTTTTTT	CASSPFGTGGPGELFF
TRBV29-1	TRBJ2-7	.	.	TGCAGCGTTGCACCAGGAACCTACGAGCAGTACTTC	CSVAPGTYEQYF
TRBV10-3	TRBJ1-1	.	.	TGTGCCATCAGTGAGCCCACACGGATCGGGGCTGAAGCTTTCTTT	CAISEPTRIGAEAFF
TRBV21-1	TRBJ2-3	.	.	TGTGCCAGCAGCAACGGGGAGCGGGAGTTTGCCCCCACTAGCACAGATACGCAGTATTTT	CASSNGEREFAPTSTDTQYF
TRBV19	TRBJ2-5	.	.	TGTGCCAGTAGTATAGGGGGGCAGCAAGAGACCCAGTACTTC	CASSIGGQQETQYF
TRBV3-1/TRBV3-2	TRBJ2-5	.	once	TGTGCCAGCAGCCAAGATCTTGGGGGGGAGACCCAGTACTTC	CASSQDLGGETQYF
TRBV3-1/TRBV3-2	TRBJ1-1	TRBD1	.	TGTGCCAGCAGCCCCGGGACAGGGAGGTTGATTACTGAAGCTTTCTTT	CASSPGTGRLITEAFF
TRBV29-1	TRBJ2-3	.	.	TGCAGCGTTGAAGATCTTCAGGGAGATACGCAGTATTTT	CSVEDLQGDTQYF
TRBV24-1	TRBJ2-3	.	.	TGTGCCACCAGTGACTTACAGGGTACCACAGATACGCAGTATTTT	CATSDLQGTTDTQYF
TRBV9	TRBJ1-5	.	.	TGTGCCAGCAGCGTAGGGGGGAGGTACGAGCCCCAGCATTTT	CASSVGGRYEPQHF
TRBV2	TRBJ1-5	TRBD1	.	TGTGCCAGCAGGGTTGACAGGGGGCGGAATCAGCCCCAGCATTTT	CASRVDRGRNQPQHF
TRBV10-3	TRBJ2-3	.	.	TGTGCCATCAGTGGAACAGGGTCAGATACGCAGTATTTT	CAISGTGSDTQYF
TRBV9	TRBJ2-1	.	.	TGTGCCAGCAGCGAATCCGGAGGTGGGGAGCAGTTCTTC	CASSESGGGEQFF
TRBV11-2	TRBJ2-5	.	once	TGTGCCAGCAGCTTAGTTCCGGGGAAAGAGACCCAGTACTTC	CASSLVPGKETQYF
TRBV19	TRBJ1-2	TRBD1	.	TGTGCCAGTAGCAGGACAGGGTCCGGCGGCTACACCTTC	CASSRTGSGGYTF
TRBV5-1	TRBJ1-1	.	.	TGCGCCAGCAGCTTGCGCAGGAACACTGAAGCTTTCTTT	CASSLRRNTEAFF
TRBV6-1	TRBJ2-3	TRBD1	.	TGTGCCAGCAGTGACCAGGGGACAGGGGCCACAGATACGCAGTATTTT	CASSDQGTGATDTQYF
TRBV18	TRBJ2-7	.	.	TGTGCCAGCTCATCTAGACGGATGTTGATGTTCGAGCAGTACTTC	CASSSRRMLMFEQYF
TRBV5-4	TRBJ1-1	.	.	TGTGCCAGCAGCCCGAGCTTACAGGGTCTCTCTGAAGCTTTCTTT	CASSPSLQGLSEAFF
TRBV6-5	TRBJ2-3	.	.	TGTGCCAGCAGTTACTCGACTAGGGAGCCCACAGATACGCAGTATTTT	CASSYSTREPTDTQYF
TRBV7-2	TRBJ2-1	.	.	TGTGCCAGCAGCTTAACAGGTCGGAATGAGCAGTTCTTC	CASSLTGRNEQFF
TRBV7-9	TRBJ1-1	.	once	TGTGCCAGCAGCTTACTTGAAGCTTTCTTT	CASSLLEAFF
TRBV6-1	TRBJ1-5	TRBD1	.	TGTGCCAGCACCCTACAGGGGACCCAAAATCAGCCCCAGCATTTT	CASTLQGTQNQPQHF
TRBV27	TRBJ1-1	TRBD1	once	TGTGCCAGCAGTTTCTTCCCGGGACAGGGGGACACTGAAGCTTTCTTT	CASSFFPGQGDTEAFF
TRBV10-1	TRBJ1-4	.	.	TGCGCCAGCAGTGCGGGGTCGACTAATGAAAAACTGTTTTTT	CASSAGSTNEKLFF
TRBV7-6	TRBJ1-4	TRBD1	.	TGTGCCAGCAGCCTCAACCCGACAGGGGCTGAAAAACTGTTTTTT	CASSLNPTGAEKLFF
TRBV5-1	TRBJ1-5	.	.	TGCGCCAGCAGCGCCGGGACACCTAGCAATCAGCCCCAGCATTTT	CASSAGTPSNQPQHF
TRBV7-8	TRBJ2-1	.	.	TGTGCCAGCAGCCCGTATGAGGAGCAGTTCTTC	CASSPYEEQFF
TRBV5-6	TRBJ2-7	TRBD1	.	TGTGCCAGCAGCTTGCTGGGCAGGGGGTCGGTCGAGCAGTACTTC	CASSLLGRGSVEQYF
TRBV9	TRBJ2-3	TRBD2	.	TGTGCCAGCAGCGCCAAGAGAACTGGGACTAGAATGGGCACAGATACGCAGTATTTT	CASSAKRTGTRMGTDTQYF
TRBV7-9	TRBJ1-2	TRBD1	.	TGTGCCAGCAGCCTTGGGGGACAGGGGAACTATGGCTACACCTTC	CASSLGGQGNYGYTF
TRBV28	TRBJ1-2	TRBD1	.	TGTGCCAGCTCTATGACCGTGGACAGGGAAGTTAGTGGCTACACCTTC	CASSMTVDREVSGYTF
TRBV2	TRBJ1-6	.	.	TGTGCCAGCAGGGAGGCCGACCCCAAGGCCCTCCACTTT	CASREADPKALHF
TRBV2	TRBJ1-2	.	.	TGTGCCAGCAGAGAGACAAGGTGGTACACCTTC	CASRETRWYTF